This T cell receptor (beta chain) emerged from a study of early T cells in non-severe SARS-CoV-2 infection (dated by TCRdb to the early 2020s). Study-level background: Because TCR sequencing was done on bulk RNA from unsorted whole blood, the alpha and beta chains could not be paired. Study-wide conclusions, independent of this receptor: Matching against VDJdb was skewed toward anti-spike CD8 responses, likely underestimated virus-specific expansions, and missed private and CD4 specificities.

The CDR3, cysteine through phenylalanine, is 15 amino acids long. Kept here is only the CDR3 DNA, which spans 45 bases and is read in frame from base 1. The junction shows trimming of 6 bases on V and 9 bases on J, and the gene matches do not reach 9 bases of it. As encoded in the germline V gene, CDR1 is MNHEY while CDR2 is SVGEGT. The study was a case-control design nested within a healthcare worker cohort in London, UK, with weekly nasopharyngeal swab PCR tests and blood sampling. Healthcare workers were recruited during the week of the UK lockdown, between 23 and 31 March 2020, and followed weekly for up to 16 weeks. On this clonotype itself: The antigen this receptor binds is unknown. Base qualities are not provided; no much larger clone lies one nucleotide away.

Libraries were built with 5' RACE. TCRdb names NextSeq 500 as the instrument used. In the TCR library protocol, unique molecular identifiers were attached to individual cDNA molecules to correct for PCR bias and sequencing error. TCR alpha and beta chains were both sequenced, and the abundances of alpha and beta sequences in each sample were closely correlated with each other. The published analysis was carried out like this. V gene, J gene and CDR3 annotation of TCR sequences was performed with Decombinator V4. Expanded TCRs were defined as changing significantly between any two time points under a Poisson model with p below 0.0001. Abundances of TCRs were expressed as counts per million after normalisation to the total number of TCRs sequenced in each sample. TRAV1-2 paired with TRAJ12, TRAJ20 or TRAJ33 defined MAIT TCRs, while TRAV10 paired with TRAJ18 defined iNKT TCRs. VDJdb, accessed 1 November 2021, was searched for CMV, EBV and SARS-CoV-2 annotated TCRs, excluding TCRs annotated for multiple antigens. The public reads were run again by TCRdb, first through fastp at Q25 and then through MiXCR, and only productive beta chains were kept. CDR3 protein duplicates are merged, each entry listing the most common genes and DNA. The V and J calls come from TCRdb's annotation, not from the publication. The sample table holds 30,000 or so distinct CDR3 sequences, of which roughly 6.1% were seen once. The leading ten clones occupy less than 6.5% of the sample.

Material: whole blood. The chain is made from TRBV6-2 or TRBV6-3 and TRBJ2-1, with 12 bases matching TRBD1. The TCR sequence derives from an adult who was a healthcare worker with PCR-confirmed SARS-CoV-2 infection or an uninfected control (not recorded which). The CDR3 amino acid sequence is: CASSYTGTGGSEQFF. The DNA is TGTGCCAGCAGCTATACCGGGACAGGGGGCAGTGAGCAGTTCTTC.